This T cell receptor (beta chain) was sequenced in a study of T cell clonotyping in hematopoietic cell transplantation. Study details: Recipient samples before transplant were obtained post-cytoreduction.

The ends were cut back, 3 bases at V and 9 bases at J, with 11 bases in the middle. This CDR3 region has 12 residues. The germline gives CDR1 MDHEN, CDR2 SYDVKM. The data were produced by immunoSEQ multiplex PCR, yet TCRdb's version contains in-frame clones alone and is incomplete. The profile covers tens of thousands of clones, with 70% to 90% appearing a single time and 5.9% taken by the ten largest. Points on this clone: As yet, its antigen is unknown.

As for time point: recipient sample about 28 days before transplant, after cytoreduction. Study observations and caveats: Few recipient clonotypes overlapped donors; over 95% were de novo at given depth.

The sequences come from peripheral blood mononuclear cells, collected before stem cell transplant. The chain couples TRBV28 to TRBJ1-1; unclear D gene. The source is a man aged 55 to 69 with biphenotypic leukemia. Some clones in this sample may be carry-over from other donors' samples. The CDR3 spells CASSFRPSKAFF. CDR3 in DNA: TGTGCCAGCAGTTTCCGACCGTCGAAAGCTTTCTTT.